The sequence of this T cell receptor (beta chain) was determined in a study of blood T cell repertoires in COVID-19 (dated by TCRdb to 2019 to 2021). Study-wide context: Samples covering the acute and convalescent phases of COVID-19 were provided by collaborators in the United States, Italy and Spain. HLA class I and class II types, where available, came from metadata supplied by the sample provider rather than from assay-based typing. Sample metadata almost always included a de-identified subject ID, COVID-19 status, age in years and sex. The prospective study material was composed of cDNA or gDNA derived from T cells, B-cell-depleted T cells, or PBMCs. The dataset comprised deeply sampled blood TCRbeta repertoires from subjects exposed to, actively infected with, or recovered from COVID-19. The repertoires were released in a freely available public database meant as a resource for research on the immune response to SARS-CoV-2. Samples were obtained from the ongoing ImmuneRACE study (first 160 participants) and from about 1,300 subjects provided by 6 global collaborators. What the authors observed across the whole study: The amount of clinical and demographic metadata varied by source and participant and was provided uncurated.

Collaborating institutions collected whole blood in K2EDTA tubes following their own protocols. For TCRbeta analysis, collaborator samples were shipped as frozen whole blood, as isolated PBMCs, or as DNA extracted from either sample type. Details on this clone: The specificity of this receptor is unknown. It has no much larger one-base neighbor in the sample; base qualities were not kept.

TCRbeta CDR3 regions were amplified from genomic DNA by means of the immunoSEQ Assay, a bias-controlled multiplex PCR. Per the authors' processing: The number of nucleated cells in each sample was estimated by amplification of reference gene primers within the assay. To quantify the absolute abundance of each unique TCRbeta CDR3 rearrangement, sequence reads were collapsed and filtered. For each sample, productive Simpson clonality was calculated as the square root of Simpson's diversity index over productive rearrangements. TCRdb holds this immuneACCESS table with in-frame rearrangements only. Some clones are missing; in checked studies, unresolved V genes explain under half, and the rest has no known cause. V and J calls and clone size follow that table, whereas D and trimming were derived from the DNA. This sample lists 120,000 or so clones; over 60% were detected once. The ten largest make up around 16% of the sample.

Its CDR3 holds 13 amino acids, cysteine through phenylalanine. The entry retains the CDR3 DNA only, 39 bases that are in frame from base 1. V is clipped by 7 bases and J by 9 bases, and the sequence between their germline boundaries is 13 bases long. The CDR1 and CDR2 encoded by the germline V gene (reference sequence) are LNHDA and SQIVND. The origin of this receptor is a woman older than 75 with active or convalescent COVID-19. The sample comprised peripheral blood. This chain joins TRBV19 to TRBJ1-6; TRBD1 is perhaps the D gene, given 6 matching bases. In nucleotides, the sequence is TGTGCCAGTAAAGCAGGGGTTACTTCACCCCTCCACTTT. The resulting protein is CASKAGVTSPLHF.